This TCR beta chain was profiled in a study of control samples from healthy donors and cancer patients. Only in-frame clones appear in the TCRdb table, and some are missing; sequencing was by immunoSEQ multiplex PCR. The table shows a few hundred thousand clones, with 75% to 95% occurring only once. This clonotype was sampled from a man in his forties or fifties with head and neck cancer. The sequenced material came from PBMCs.

The CDR3 DNA reads TGTGCCAGCAGCTTAAGAGGGGCAGAGACCCAGTACTTC. It specifies CASSLRGAETQYF. The chain combines TRBV7-6 with TRBJ2-5; D is perhaps TRBD1 or TRBD2 (5 bases each). CDR1 SGHVS and CDR2 FNYEAQ come from the germline V gene. With 2 bases removed from V and 4 bases from J, the gap between germline ends came to 8 bases. This CDR3 region has 13 residues.